A selection of T cell receptor beta chains follows, all from one sample in a study of blood T cell repertoires in COVID-19. Clones were read by immunoSEQ multiplex PCR, and TCRdb kept only the in-frame ones, dropping some. The data contain roughly 250,000 clones, 70% to 90% of them singletons. Sequenced material: PBMCs or T cells enriched from blood (not recorded which). Receptors originate from a woman between 40 and 50 years old with acute COVID-19. CDR3s include the opening cysteine and the closing phenylalanine or tryptophan. The order of the fields is J gene, V gene, D gene, clone size, CDR3 protein, CDR3 DNA. The D gene is left open where the match is weak. The listing skips clone size in some rows; elsewhere it reads once, few, many or a size class.

J gene: TRBJ2-3; V gene: TRBV11-3; D gene: TRBD2; clone size: -; CDR3 protein: CASSSGGASTDTQYF; CDR3 DNA: TGTGCCAGCAGCAGCGGGGGGGCAAGCACAGATACGCAGTATTTT
J gene: TRBJ1-1; V gene: TRBV19; D gene: TRBD1; clone size: -; CDR3 protein: CASGDRGMEAFF; CDR3 DNA: TGTGCCAGTGGGGACAGGGGAATGGAAGCTTTCTTT
J gene: TRBJ1-5; V gene: TRBV27; D gene: TRBD1; clone size: -; CDR3 protein: CASRTGTGEGIHQPQHF; CDR3 DNA: TGTGCCAGCAGGACCGGGACAGGCGAAGGAATCCATCAGCCCCAGCATTTT
J gene: TRBJ2-2; V gene: TRBV11-3; D gene: TRBD2; clone size: -; CDR3 protein: CASTQGLAGTTGELFF; CDR3 DNA: TGTGCCAGCACCCAAGGGCTAGCGGGAACCACCGGGGAGCTGTTTTTT
J gene: TRBJ2-5; V gene: TRBV2; D gene: TRBD2; clone size: -; CDR3 protein: CASLMIGFGLVRETQYF; CDR3 DNA: TGTGCCAGTCTGATGATCGGGTTCGGACTAGTGCGGGAGACCCAGTACTTC
J gene: TRBJ2-1; V gene: TRBV7-9; D gene: TRBD2; clone size: few; CDR3 protein: CASSSTGTSGRAYNEQFF; CDR3 DNA: TGTGCCAGCAGCTCTACCGGGACTAGCGGGAGGGCCTACAATGAGCAGTTCTTC
J gene: TRBJ1-6; V gene: TRBV4-3; D gene: TRBD1; clone size: -; CDR3 protein: CASSQQMTGTVGSPLHF; CDR3 DNA: TGCGCCAGCAGCCAGCAGATGACAGGGACCGTCGGGTCACCCCTCCACTTT
J gene: TRBJ1-1; V gene: TRBV28; D gene: -; clone size: -; CDR3 protein: CASSSHTTVEAFF; CDR3 DNA: TGTGCCAGCAGTTCTCACACCACCGTTGAAGCTTTCTTT
J gene: TRBJ2-1; V gene: TRBV7-3; D gene: -; clone size: many; CDR3 protein: CASSLTPSNFYYNEQFF; CDR3 DNA: TGTGCCAGCAGCTTAACGCCTAGCAACTTTTACTACAATGAGCAGTTCTTC
J gene: TRBJ2-1; V gene: TRBV11-3; D gene: -; clone size: -; CDR3 protein: CASSRAKGGKRNEQFF; CDR3 DNA: TGTGCCAGCAGCCGAGCCAAGGGGGGGAAGCGCAATGAGCAGTTCTTC
J gene: TRBJ1-5; V gene: TRBV2; D gene: -; clone size: -; CDR3 protein: CASTRQGSNQPQHF; CDR3 DNA: TGTGCCAGTACACGCCAGGGGTCTAATCAGCCCCAGCATTTT
J gene: TRBJ1-2; V gene: TRBV27; D gene: -; clone size: -; CDR3 protein: CASSPFGQGPNYGYTF; CDR3 DNA: TGTGCCAGCAGTCCATTCGGCCAGGGGCCTAACTATGGCTACACCTTC
J gene: TRBJ1-2; V gene: TRBV29-1; D gene: -; clone size: -; CDR3 protein: CSVVSGGSHGYTF; CDR3 DNA: TGCAGCGTTGTATCGGGAGGAAGTCATGGCTACACCTTC
J gene: TRBJ1-3; V gene: TRBV7-9; D gene: -; clone size: -; CDR3 protein: CASSSGGYGNTIYF; CDR3 DNA: TGTGCCAGCAGCTCGGGGGGTTACGGAAACACCATATATTTT
J gene: TRBJ1-1; V gene: TRBV28; D gene: -; clone size: -; CDR3 protein: CASSLVRASAFF; CDR3 DNA: TGTGCCAGCAGTTTAGTGCGGGCATCGGCTTTCTTT
J gene: TRBJ1-4; V gene: TRBV19; D gene: -; clone size: -; CDR3 protein: CASSMGGDEKLFF; CDR3 DNA: TGTGCCAGTAGTATGGGAGGGGATGAAAAACTGTTTTTT
J gene: TRBJ2-2; V gene: TRBV7-2; D gene: TRBD2; clone size: -; CDR3 protein: CASSLAGAGELFF; CDR3 DNA: TGTGCCAGCAGCCTAGCGGGAGCCGGGGAGCTGTTTTTT
J gene: TRBJ1-2; V gene: TRBV7-6; D gene: -; clone size: -; CDR3 protein: CASSPGTATMYGYTF; CDR3 DNA: TGTGCCAGCAGCCCTGGGACTGCTACTATGTATGGCTACACCTTC
J gene: TRBJ1-2; V gene: TRBV7-3; D gene: TRBD1; clone size: -; CDR3 protein: CASSTQGATGYTF; CDR3 DNA: TGTGCCAGCAGCACACAGGGGGCGACTGGCTACACCTTC
J gene: TRBJ2-1; V gene: TRBV9; D gene: -; clone size: -; CDR3 protein: CASSVVSGNNEQFF; CDR3 DNA: TGTGCCAGCAGCGTAGTGTCAGGGAACAATGAGCAGTTCTTC
J gene: TRBJ1-6; V gene: TRBV28; D gene: -; clone size: -; CDR3 protein: CASSFGPGEDYNSPLHF; CDR3 DNA: TGTGCCAGCAGTTTCGGCCCCGGGGAGGACTATAATTCACCCCTCCACTTT
J gene: TRBJ1-1; V gene: TRBV7-2; D gene: -; clone size: -; CDR3 protein: CASSPRGGATEAFF; CDR3 DNA: TGTGCCAGCAGCCCTAGGGGGGGCGCAACTGAAGCTTTCTTT
J gene: TRBJ2-1; V gene: TRBV6-5; D gene: -; clone size: -; CDR3 protein: CASSYQGSTYNEQFF; CDR3 DNA: TGTGCCAGCAGTTACCAGGGGAGTACCTACAATGAGCAGTTCTTC
J gene: TRBJ2-1; V gene: TRBV15; D gene: -; clone size: -; CDR3 protein: CATSRDSAILELRSEQFF; CDR3 DNA: TGTGCCACCAGCAGAGATTCGGCTATCCTAGAATTGAGGAGTGAGCAGTTCTTC
J gene: TRBJ1-3; V gene: TRBV6-5; D gene: -; clone size: -; CDR3 protein: CASSPDTGNTIYF; CDR3 DNA: TGTGCCAGCAGCCCCGACACCGGAAACACCATATATTTT
J gene: TRBJ1-6; V gene: TRBV5-8; D gene: -; clone size: -; CDR3 protein: CASSIIGGARSSYNSPLHF; CDR3 DNA: TGTGCCAGCAGCATCATCGGGGGGGCCAGGAGCTCCTATAATTCACCCCTCCACTTT
J gene: TRBJ1-5; V gene: TRBV2; D gene: -; clone size: -; CDR3 protein: CASSEVDSLGQPQHF; CDR3 DNA: TGTGCCAGCAGTGAAGTGGACAGCCTGGGTCAGCCCCAGCATTTT
J gene: TRBJ2-3; V gene: TRBV28; D gene: TRBD2; clone size: -; CDR3 protein: CASSSPYAGGTDTQYF; CDR3 DNA: TGTGCCAGCAGCTCCCCTTACGCGGGAGGTACAGATACGCAGTATTTT
J gene: TRBJ1-1; V gene: TRBV14; D gene: -; clone size: -; CDR3 protein: CASSQQGYTEAFF; CDR3 DNA: TGTGCCAGCAGCCAACAGGGTTATACTGAAGCTTTCTTT
J gene: TRBJ1-1; V gene: TRBV29-1; D gene: TRBD1; clone size: once; CDR3 protein: CSGYIAGGYTEAFF; CDR3 DNA: TGCAGCGGTTACATTGCAGGGGGGTACACTGAAGCTTTCTTT
J gene: TRBJ2-1; V gene: TRBV24-1; D gene: -; clone size: -; CDR3 protein: CATPGGWGRRLAEDYNEQFF; CDR3 DNA: TGTGCCACCCCCGGGGGTTGGGGGCGGAGGCTAGCGGAGGACTACAATGAGCAGTTCTTC
J gene: TRBJ2-7; V gene: TRBV19; D gene: TRBD1; clone size: -; CDR3 protein: CASSARQGTSEQYF; CDR3 DNA: TGTGCCAGTAGTGCGAGACAGGGTACGAGCGAGCAGTACTTC
J gene: TRBJ2-3; V gene: TRBV10-3; D gene: TRBD1; clone size: -; CDR3 protein: CAISESTGADTQYF; CDR3 DNA: TGTGCCATCAGTGAGTCTACAGGGGCAGATACGCAGTATTTT
J gene: TRBJ1-4; V gene: TRBV15; D gene: -; clone size: -; CDR3 protein: CATSRAVATNEKLFF; CDR3 DNA: TGTGCCACCAGCAGAGCAGTCGCAACTAATGAAAAACTGTTTTTT
J gene: TRBJ1-3; V gene: TRBV2; D gene: -; clone size: -; CDR3 protein: CASTTGGPSGNTIYF; CDR3 DNA: TGTGCCAGCACCACGGGAGGACCCTCTGGAAACACCATATATTTT
J gene: TRBJ2-3; V gene: TRBV27; D gene: -; clone size: -; CDR3 protein: CASSAPSGSTDTQYF; CDR3 DNA: TGTGCCAGCAGTGCCCCCAGCGGGAGCACAGATACGCAGTATTTT
J gene: TRBJ1-6; V gene: TRBV2; D gene: TRBD1; clone size: -; CDR3 protein: CASSGQDYNSPLHF; CDR3 DNA: TGTGCCAGCAGCGGACAGGATTATAATTCACCCCTCCACTTT
J gene: TRBJ2-6; V gene: TRBV19; D gene: -; clone size: -; CDR3 protein: CASSIASGANVLTF; CDR3 DNA: TGTGCCAGTAGTATAGCATCTGGGGCCAACGTCCTGACTTTC
J gene: TRBJ2-7; V gene: TRBV10-3; D gene: TRBD1; clone size: once; CDR3 protein: CAISKLGRTGRSYEQYF; CDR3 DNA: TGTGCCATCAGTAAACTAGGAAGGACAGGGCGTTCCTACGAGCAGTACTTC
J gene: TRBJ1-6; V gene: TRBV18; D gene: -; clone size: -; CDR3 protein: CASSPQGVNSPLHF; CDR3 DNA: TGTGCCAGCTCACCACAGGGGGTGAATTCACCCCTCCACTTT
J gene: TRBJ2-7; V gene: TRBV7-9; D gene: TRBD1; clone size: few; CDR3 protein: CASSPRQGPYEQYF; CDR3 DNA: TGTGCCAGCAGCCCTCGACAGGGCCCTTACGAGCAGTACTTC
J gene: TRBJ2-1; V gene: TRBV3-1/TRBV3-2; D gene: -; clone size: -; CDR3 protein: CASSPSPNEQFF; CDR3 DNA: TGTGCCAGCAGCCCCTCCCCTAATGAGCAGTTCTTC